The next 4 T cell receptor beta chains were all read from a single sample in a study of T cell responses to AZD1222 COVID-19 vaccine (dated by TCRdb to the early 2020s). The time point label on this specimen signifies: baseline before first vaccination. Libraries were prepared through the immunoSEQ multiplex PCR assay. Entries here come from immuneACCESS through TCRdb and include only in-frame sequences with V and J called. Some clones fail to appear in such tables; in the studies checked, an unresolved V gene covers under half of the shortfall, and the cause of the remainder is unknown. The sample includes some 94,000 clones, with 90% to 95% observed a single time. Roughly an eighth of the sample is taken by the ten largest. Specimen: peripheral blood, collected on day 0 of AZD1222 vaccination. These TCRs come from an adult in good health.

The chain joins TRBV4-1 to TRBJ2-7; D uncertain. The length of the CDR3 is 13 residues. Germline V lookup: CDR1 MGHRA, CDR2 YSYEKL. V lost 5 bases and J 0 bases, leaving 8 bases between the germline ends. The CDR3 loop is CASSSPNSYEQYF. The CDR3 DNA is TGCGCCAGCAGCTCGCCTAACTCCTACGAGCAGTACTTC.

V and J are TRBV5-6 and TRBJ1-5, with D possibly matching TRBD1 (5 bases). Trimming took off 2 bases at V and 6 bases at J, with 9 bases between the two ends. The CDR3 sequence is 13 residues long. In germline, CDR1 is SGHDT, CDR2 YYEEEE. This CDR3 reads CASSFMTAQPQHF. CDR3 bases: TGTGCCAGCAGCTTTATGACAGCTCAGCCCCAGCATTTT.

This CDR3 reads CASSLVGISSYEQYF. The CDR3 bases are TGTGCCAGCAGCTTAGTAGGAATTTCCTCCTACGAGCAGTACTTC. The V and J genes are TRBV11-2 and TRBJ2-7; the D is unclear. The CDR3 runs 15 residues. Trimming shortened V by 1 base and J by 0 bases, and 10 bases separated the two germline ends. Per the germline V gene, CDR1 is SGHAT and CDR2 is FQNNGV. The full variable domain, in which reference TRBV11-2 and TRBJ2-7 provide the parts outside the CDR3, is EAGVAQSPRYKIIEKRQSVAFWCNPISGHATLYWYQQILGQGPKLLIQFQNNGVVDDSQLPKDRFSAERLKGVDSTLKIQPAKLEDSAVYLCASSLVGISSYEQYFGPGTRLTVT.

As DNA, the CDR3 is TGTGCCAGCAGCTTGGGCCCGACAGCAAATACCGGGGAGCTGTTTTTT. This translates into CASSLGPTANTGELFF. The chain employs TRBV5-4 and TRBJ2-2, with TRBD1 as a possible D gene (5 bases). From germline, CDR1 is SGHNT and CDR2 YYREEE (reference sequence). Trimming shortened V by 0 bases and J by 5 bases, and 14 bases separated the two germline ends. The CDR3 covers 16 residues.